What follows are 24 T cell receptor beta chains derived from one specimen sequenced in a study of identical twins. TCRdb reprocessed the 5' RACE reads via MiXCR and lists one record per CDR3 protein. In the table there are approximately 500,000 distinct CDR3 sequences, around 15% of which are singletons. These data were also reused for a study on yellow fever vaccine responses in identical twins.

Sequencing was carried out using CD4+ T cells sorted from blood. These receptors were obtained from a woman between 18 and 29 years old in good health.

The genes are TRBV2 and TRBJ2-7, with D perhaps matching TRBD2 (5 bases). CDR1 is SNHLY and CDR2 is FYNNEI in the germline V gene. This CDR3 spans 14 amino acids. The V end was cut by 1 base, the J end by 9 bases, with 16 bases between. CDR3 sequence (DNA): TGTGCCAGCAGTGAAGAGGGAGAGATACTTCTGCAGTACGTC. Translated: CASSEEGEILLQYV.

This clonotype came up a few times. The CDR3 spells CASSSMQGNEQYF. In DNA form, the CDR3 reads TGTGCCAGTAGCTCAATGCAGGGGAACGAGCAGTACTTC. J is TRBJ2-7 and V is TRBV19; the D gene is possibly TRBD1 (6 bases). The CDR3 covers 13 residues. Looked up from germline, CDR1 is LNHDA and CDR2 is SQIVND (reference sequence). Trimming took off 6 bases at V and 5 bases at J, with 14 bases between the two ends.

The chain joins TRBV10-3 to TRBJ2-3; 8 bases are a match to TRBD1. V lost 6 bases, J lost 1 base, and 6 bases stayed unmatched. CDR3 length: 15 amino acids. Germline CDR1 and CDR2: ENHRY and SYGVKD. The CDR3 DNA reads as TGTGCCATCAGGCAAGGACAGGGAGGCACAGATACGCAGTATTTT. Its translation is CAIRQGQGGTDTQYF.

V is TRBV7-8 and J is TRBJ2-7; maybe TRBD2 (5 bases). The CDR3 consists of 14 residues. V lost 5 bases to trimming and J lost 2 bases, with 13 bases between them. Looked up from germline, CDR1 is SGHVS and CDR2 is FQNEAQ. CDR3 protein: CASSVGEIPYEQYV. The CDR3 region has the DNA TGTGCCAGCAGCGTCGGGGAAATTCCCTACGAGCAGTACGTC.

CDR3 amino acids: CASRDAGIRGFQETQYF. The CDR3 nucleotides read TGTGCCAGCAGGGACGCCGGAATCAGGGGATTTCAAGAGACCCAGTACTTC. The chain links TRBV28 to TRBJ2-5, with a weak D call TRBD1 (6 bases). This CDR3 spans 17 amino acids. The germline V gene has CDR1 MDHEN and CDR2 SYDVKM. V lost 6 bases to trimming and J lost 2 bases, with 22 bases between them.

There are a few counts of this clonotype. V usage is TRBV20-1 and J usage is TRBJ1-5; 8 nucleotides align to TRBD1. Germline lookup yields CDR1 DFQATT and CDR2 SNEGSKA (reference sequence). V lost 3 bases and J lost 2; bases outside the gene matches: 6. CDR3 size: 15 residues. CDR3 amino acids: CSASLQQGGNQPQHF. CDR3 nucleotides: TGCAGTGCTAGTCTCCAACAGGGGGGCAATCAGCCCCAGCATTTT.

This clonotype has a count of ten or more. CDR3 DNA sequence: TGCGCCAGCAGCTTAGTCGGAAGGACGAACACCGGGGAGCTGTTTTTT. It encodes CASSLVGRTNTGELFF. The rearrangement uses TRBV5-1 and TRBJ2-2; no definite D call. In germline, CDR1 is SGHRS, CDR2 YFSETQ. This CDR3 spans 16 amino acids. The germline V and J ends were trimmed by 2 bases and 0 bases, with 11 bases remaining between them.

This clonotype was found a few times. This rearrangement joins TRBV18 to TRBJ2-1; 8 nucleotides align to TRBD1. The V segment lost 6 bases and the J segment 5 bases; nucleotides outside the gene matches: 3. The CDR3 sequence is 13 residues long. The germline V gene has CDR1 KGHSH and CDR2 LQKENI. CDR3 DNA: TGTGCCAGCTCCAGGACAGGGAACAATGAGCAGTTCTTC. Residues: CASSRTGNNEQFF.

This clonotype was picked up a small number of times. The chain employs TRBV20-1 and TRBJ2-3; no definite D call. The CDR3 totals 13 residues. The V gene's germline CDR1 is DFQATT and CDR2 SNEGSKA (reference sequence). V was shortened by 2 bases and J by 4 bases, with 10 bases between the two germline ends. The chain's CDR3 is CSARIDFADTQYF. The CDR3 DNA follows: TGCAGTGCTAGAATCGACTTTGCAGATACGCAGTATTTT.

This clonotype was seen only a few times. J is TRBJ1-1 and V is TRBV28; D perhaps matches TRBD1 (6 bases). From germline, CDR1 is MDHEN and CDR2 SYDVKM. There are 17 residues in the CDR3. Trimming cost V 1 base and J 1 base, with 16 bases left between them. Here the CDR3 DNA reads TGTGCCAGCAGTTTATCAGGGGCAGGGAGACCGAACACTGAAGCTTTCTTT. Residues: CASSLSGAGRPNTEAFF.

The rearrangement links TRBV11-2 to TRBJ2-1; D is possibly TRBD2 (6 bases). CDR1 is SGHAT, CDR2 FQNNGV, per germline. The CDR3 is made up of 19 amino acids. V was pared by 5 bases and J by 8 bases, with 31 bases between. The CDR3 DNA reads TGTGCCAGCAGCCGCAACAAAGGTCTTGGGAGGAAATTGTTCGATGAGCAGTTCTTC. It specifies CASSRNKGLGRKLFDEQFF.

The chain couples TRBV10-3 to TRBJ2-7; either TRBD1 or TRBD2 may fit D (6 bases each). The V end was cut by 11 bases, the J end by 5 bases, with 16 bases between. CDR1 and CDR2 (germline): ENHRY, SYGVKD. The CDR3 consists of 12 residues. CDR3 sequence (DNA): TGTGCCTCGGAGGGGGAGAGGAACGAGCAGTACTTC. It codes for CASEGERNEQYF.

This clonotype was counted many times. The V call is TRBV5-1, the J call TRBJ2-7; TRBD1 might be the D (6 bases). Germline V gene data show CDR1 as SGHRS and CDR2 as YFSETQ. CDR3 length: 14 amino acids. Trimming took off 4 bases at V and 6 bases at J, with 17 bases between the two ends. The CDR3 bases are TGCGCCAGCAGCACCCGGGACACCGTCGTCGAGCAGTACTTC. Translated, it gives CASSTRDTVVEQYF.

V usage is TRBV4-1 and J usage is TRBJ1-1; D is unclear. The V gene lost 1 base and the J gene lost 3 bases, with 3 bases spanning the gap. Germline values: CDR1 MGHRA, CDR2 YSYEKL. The CDR3 length is 12 residues. CDR3 region: CASSQAYTEAFF. The DNA for the CDR3 is TGCGCCAGCAGCCAAGCCTACACTGAAGCTTTCTTT.

Notes on this clonotype: One base away lies a much larger clone, so this may be a sequencing read error. The chain is built from TRBV29-1 and TRBJ2-7; 11 bases are a match to TRBD2. Losses at the gene ends were 5 bases for V and 2 bases for J; bases not matched to a gene: 5. The CDR3 length is 14 residues. Germline CDR1 SQVTM, CDR2 ANQGSEA. CDR3 sequence reads: CSVILAGAPYEQYF. Written as DNA, the CDR3 is TGCAGCGTTATACTAGCGGGAGCCCCCTACGAGCAGTACTTC.

The gene calls are TRBV24-1 and TRBJ2-1; perhaps TRBD1 as D (5 bases). Trimming cost V 9 bases and J 7 bases, with 24 bases left between them. CDR3 length: 16 amino acids. The V gene's germline CDR1 is KGHDR and CDR2 SFDVKD. CDR3 sequence reads: CATPVWQGWVGNEQFF. CDR3 DNA sequence: TGTGCCACCCCAGTGTGGCAGGGCTGGGTAGGAAATGAGCAGTTCTTC.

This clonotype was recorded many times. The V gene is TRBV6-1, the J gene TRBJ2-1, with 7 bases lining up with TRBD1. CDR3 length: 14 amino acids. Trimming took 5 bases from V and 6 from J; bases not matched to a gene: 7. In germline, CDR1 is MNHNS, CDR2 SASEGT. CDR3 DNA: TGTGCCAGCAGTCTAGGGACAGCTCTCAATGAGCAGTTCTTC. It translates to CASSLGTALNEQFF.

The genes are TRBV28 and TRBJ2-7, with D possibly being TRBD1 (7 bases). V lost 8 bases and J lost 3, with 14 bases in between. The CDR3 runs 13 residues. Per the germline V gene, CDR1 is MDHEN and CDR2 is SYDVKM. The CDR3 DNA reads TGTGCCAGCGGCCTCCAGGGGGGCTACGAGCAGTACTTC. This gives the protein CASGLQGGYEQYF.

This chain links TRBV20-1 with TRBJ2-1; possible D gene TRBD2, 6 bases. This CDR3 has 15 amino acids. Germline CDR1 DFQATT, CDR2 SNEGSKA (reference sequence). The V end was cut by 4 bases, the J end by 0 bases, with 13 bases between. CDR3 DNA sequence: TGCAGTGCTAAAACTAGCCCCAGCTCCTACAATGAGCAGTTCTTC. Amino acid sequence: CSAKTSPSSYNEQFF.

In this sample, this clonotype turned up a few times. This chain connects TRBV11-1 to TRBJ2-5, with 9 bases fitting TRBD2. V gave up 7 bases and J gave up 3 bases; unmatched junction bases: 18. There are 18 residues in the CDR3. The germline V gene encodes CDR1 SGHAT and CDR2 FQDESV (reference sequence). CDR3 bases: TGTGCCAGCACCCCGGGGGTAGCGGGAGTTTGGTCGGAAGAGACCCAGTACTTC. Its translation is CASTPGVAGVWSEETQYF.

V usage is TRBV7-3 and J usage is TRBJ2-3; D gene uncertain. There are 13 residues in the CDR3. Trimming took off 6 bases at V and 0 bases at J, with 7 bases between the two ends. Per germline, CDR1 SGHTA and CDR2 FQGTGA. The CDR3 region has the DNA TGTGCCAGCAGTAAAGGGAGCACAGATACGCAGTATTTT. Amino acid sequence: CASSKGSTDTQYF.

There are a few counts of this clonotype. V is TRBV11-1 and J is TRBJ2-3, with D possibly TRBD2 on 5 matching bases. Deletions cut 2 bases from V and 1 base from J, with 19 bases between. Germline-derived CDR1 and CDR2 are SGHAT and FQDESV (reference sequence). This CDR3 has 18 residues. CDR3 region: CASSLSPQAAAGTDTQYF. DNA of the CDR3: TGTGCCAGCAGCTTATCTCCCCAAGCGGCAGCGGGCACAGATACGCAGTATTTT.

The table lists this clonotype with a few counts. This chain joins TRBV6-5 and TRBJ2-4, with D possibly TRBD2 on 6 matching bases. This CDR3 comprises 15 residues. V lost 4 bases, J lost 0 bases, and 10 bases lay in between. Germline loops: CDR1 MNHEY, CDR2 SVGAGI. The CDR3 protein is CASSSNGGAKNIQYF. CDR3 sequence (DNA): TGTGCCAGCAGTTCTAACGGGGGAGCCAAAAACATTCAGTACTTC.

As to this clonotype: With a much larger clone just one base away, this may be a read error. The rearrangement joins TRBV12-3 or TRBV12-4 to TRBJ2-1, with 8 positions matching TRBD2. V shed 6 bases, J shed 2 bases, and the junction held 6 bases outside the gene matches. This CDR3 contains 15 residues. The CDR3 DNA follows: TGTGCCAGCAGGGGAGTAGCGGGAACCTACAATGAGCAGTTCTTC. This gives the protein CASRGVAGTYNEQFF.